These 4 T cell receptor beta chains came from one sample sequenced in a study of cytomegalovirus exposure and HLA in healthy donors. A multiplex PCR was run with 60 Vbeta primers and 13 Jbeta primers. The assay was immunoSEQ multiplex PCR, and TCRdb's table has in-frame clones only and misses some. The sample yields approximately 170,000 clones, more than 60% seen once. The sequenced sample was PBMCs. The receptors come from a female donor in good health and CMV-seronegative.

CDR3 nucleotides: TGTGCCAGCAGCGTAGAAGGAGGGAGCAAACTGTTTTTT. Its translation: CASSVEGGSKLFF. V and J are TRBV9 and TRBJ1-4; D is unresolved. CDR3 length: 13 amino acids. Trimming shortened V by 0 bases and J by 11 bases, and 11 bases separated the two germline ends. From germline, CDR1 is SGDLS and CDR2 YYNGEE.

The chain links TRBV15 to TRBJ1-1, with 11 bases matching TRBD1. Germline lookup yields CDR1 LNHNV and CDR2 YYDKDF (reference sequence). This CDR3 comprises 13 residues. Trimming removed 5 bases from V and 4 bases from J; junction bases left unmatched: 0. DNA of the CDR3: TGTGCCACCAGCGGGACAGGGGGCACTGAAGCTTTCTTT. As protein: CATSGTGGTEAFF.

The CDR3 DNA reads TGTGCCACAACAGGGGTAACTGAAAAACTGTTTTTT. This codes for CATTGVTEKLFF. The rearrangement links TRBV2 to TRBJ1-4; 7 positions match TRBD1. CDR3 length: 12 residues. From germline, CDR1 is SNHLY and CDR2 FYNNEI. Losses at the gene ends were 10 bases for V and 7 bases for J; bases not matched to a gene: 6.

The chain joins TRBV15 to TRBJ2-7, with 8 bases identical to TRBD1. The V gene's germline CDR1 is LNHNV and CDR2 YYDKDF (reference sequence). V lost 8 bases, J lost 1 base, and 7 bases stayed unmatched. The CDR3 is 14 residues long. The CDR3 sequence: CATQDRGTSYEQYF. CDR3 in DNA: TGTGCCACCCAAGACAGGGGAACTTCCTACGAGCAGTACTTC. Supplemented by reference TRBV15 and TRBJ2-7, the full variable domain reads DAMVIQNPRYQVTQFGKPVTLSCSQTLNHNVMYWYQQKSSQAPKLLFHYYDKDFNNEADTPDNFQSRRPNTSFCFLDIRSPGLGDTAMYLCATQDRGTSYEQYFGPGTRLTVT.